This T cell receptor beta chain emerged from a study of T cells after yellow fever vaccination. Study outcomes and limitations: FACS-sorted repertoires might harbor abundant contaminating clonotypes from the bulk population.

CDR1 and CDR2 from the germline V gene are ENHRY and SYGVKD. Trimming pared 6 bases from V and 3 bases from J, leaving 16 bases between. This CDR3 has 15 residues. Of note for this clonotype: Its specificity is not known.

UMIs and a universal primer site were added when TCR cDNA was made by 5'RACE template switching. TCRdb itself ran the 5' RACE reads through MiXCR, one entry per CDR3 protein. Of about 300,000 distinct CDR3 sequences listed, roughly 4.3% are singletons. V gene TRBV10-3 combines with J gene TRBJ2-3; D is unclear. Sequenced material: PBMCs, taken 5 days after the yellow fever booster vaccination. The receptor's source is a man younger than 35 who received the YFV17D yellow fever vaccine. CDR3 bases: TGTGCCATCAGGTCCCAGGACCTCAAGACAGATACGCAGTATTTT. Translated, it gives CAIRSQDLKTDTQYF.